A selection of T cell receptor beta chains follows, all from one sample in a study of T cells in Graves' hyperthyroidism and ophthalmopathy. Using its own MiXCR run on the multiplex PCR reads, TCRdb lists one record per CDR3 protein. The sample records about 690,000 distinct CDR3 sequences, 17% being singletons. The sequencing sample was made of blood. These receptors all stem from a man between 45 and 60 years old with Graves' hyperthyroidism. The CDR3 runs from the conserved cysteine through the conserved F or W. Fields, in order: J gene, V gene, clone size, D gene, CDR3 length, CDR3 protein, CDR3 DNA. D genes are given only for firm matches. Clone sizes are given selectively: once, few, many, or a class where the clone is expanded.

>TRBJ1-2|TRBV7-9|few|TRBD1|15
CASSPRAGTGGGYTF
TGTGCCAGCAGCCCACGGGCCGGGACAGGGGGAGGCTACACCTTC
>TRBJ2-2|TRBV28|many|TRBD2|15
CASSLRTSGGGELFF
TGTGCCAGCAGTTTAAGGACTAGCGGAGGCGGGGAGCTGTTTTTT
>TRBJ1-5|TRBV28|many|.|12
CASRWGNQPQHF
TGTGCCAGCAGATGGGGGAATCAGCCCCAGCATTTT
>TRBJ2-7|TRBV27|many|TRBD1|14
CASRPGQGTHEQYF
TGTGCCAGCAGACCGGGACAGGGGACCCACGAGCAGTACTTC
>TRBJ2-3|TRBV28|many|.|18
CASITPPWSTISTDTQYF
TGTGCCAGCATTACCCCCCCATGGTCGACTATTAGCACAGATACGCAGTATTTT
>TRBJ1-3|TRBV19|.|.|13
CASRWTGGNTIYF
TGTGCCAGCAGGTGGACGGGAGGAAACACCATATATTTT
>TRBJ2-1|TRBV2|many|TRBD1|16
CASRTRRQGSYNEQFF
TGTGCCAGCAGGACGAGACGACAGGGCTCCTACAATGAGCAGTTCTTC
>TRBJ2-2|TRBV3-1|few|TRBD2|18
CASSQGRGRAQGTGELFF
TGTGCCAGCAGCCAAGGGCGCGGGAGGGCCCAGGGCACCGGGGAGCTGTTTTTT
>TRBJ1-4|TRBV12-3/TRBV12-4|many|.|15
CASSTGGGNNEKLFF
TGTGCCAGCAGCACCGGGGGGGGGAATAATGAAAAACTGTTTTTT
>TRBJ2-2|TRBV19|.|.|14
CASGYPSGTGELFF
TGTGCCAGTGGTTACCCCTCGGGCACCGGGGAGCTGTTTTTT
>TRBJ2-1|TRBV20-1|few|TRBD2|15
CSARLGLAEVVEQFF
TGCAGTGCTAGACTTGGACTAGCGGAGGTGGTTGAGCAGTTCTTC
>TRBJ2-5|TRBV28|many|TRBD1|17
CASRPYTGGTYQETQYF
TGTGCCAGCAGGCCGTATACAGGGGGAACTTACCAAGAGACCCAGTACTTC
>TRBJ2-3|TRBV5-1|many|.|12
CASSWDSDTQYF
TGCGCCAGCAGCTGGGACTCAGATACGCAGTATTTT
>TRBJ2-7|TRBV9|many|TRBD1|13
CASSADRGHEQYF
TGTGCCAGCAGCGCTGACAGGGGCCACGAGCAGTACTTC
>TRBJ2-6|TRBV7-3|many|.|16
CASSSFRQGGANVLTF
TGTGCCAGCAGCTCCTTCCGGCAGGGGGGGGCCAACGTCCTGACTTTC
>TRBJ2-7|TRBV12-3/TRBV12-4|many|.|13
CASTSTETYEQYF
TGTGCCAGCACCAGTACGGAGACCTACGAGCAGTACTTC
>TRBJ2-1|TRBV11-3|many|.|13
CASSLTGINEQFF
TGTGCCAGCAGCTTAACAGGGATTAATGAGCAGTTCTTC
>TRBJ2-2|TRBV2|.|TRBD1|14
CASSPGGIGGELFF
TGTGCCAGCAGTCCAGGGGGCATCGGCGGGGAGCTGTTTTTT
>TRBJ2-3|TRBV15|few|.|16
CATSRAPDRSTDTQYF
TGTGCCACCAGCAGAGCTCCCGACAGGAGCACAGATACGCAGTATTTT
>TRBJ1-1|TRBV18|many|TRBD1|16
CASSPPRQGMNTEAFF
TGTGCCAGCTCACCCCCCAGACAGGGTATGAACACTGAAGCTTTCTTT
>TRBJ2-6|TRBV5-4|many|.|15
CASSLEGAGANVLTF
TGTGCCAGCAGCTTGGAGGGGGCTGGGGCCAACGTCCTGACTTTC
>TRBJ2-7|TRBV12-3/TRBV12-4|few|TRBD1|14
CASTRTGGSNEQYF
TGTGCCAGCACTCGGACAGGGGGAAGTAACGAGCAGTACTTC
>TRBJ2-7|TRBV10-3|many|TRBD2|16
CAISGRTSGFSYEQYF
TGTGCCATCAGTGGAAGGACTAGCGGGTTCTCCTACGAGCAGTACTTC
>TRBJ2-3|TRBV2|.|.|14
CASSDNGFTDTQYF
TGTGCCAGCAGTGATAACGGATTCACAGATACGCAGTATTTT
>TRBJ2-3|TRBV5-4|few|TRBD2|18
CASSLDVWREGRADTQYF
TGTGCCAGCAGCTTGGACGTTTGGCGGGAGGGCCGCGCAGATACGCAGTATTTT
>TRBJ2-1|TRBV6-5|many|TRBD1|17
CASSYLDRGSPYNEQFF
TGTGCCAGCAGTTACTTAGACAGGGGGTCGCCCTACAATGAGCAGTTCTTC
>TRBJ2-1|TRBV7-8|.|.|16
CASSIRRLNSYNEQFF
TGTGCCAGCAGCATTAGGAGATTGAACTCCTACAATGAGCAGTTCTTC
>TRBJ1-6|TRBV4-3|many|TRBD1|15
CASSQEGQGGSPLHF
TGCGCCAGCAGCCAAGAAGGACAGGGTGGTTCACCCCTCCACTTT
>TRBJ1-1|TRBV15|.|.|14
CATSSGGDSTEAFF
TGTGCCACCAGCAGCGGAGGGGATTCTACTGAAGCTTTCTTT
>TRBJ1-1|TRBV28|many|TRBD1|15
CASSAGRYQGVRAFF
TGTGCCAGCAGTGCAGGACGCTATCAGGGGGTTAGAGCTTTCTTT
>TRBJ2-7|TRBV12-3/TRBV12-4|few|TRBD2|15
CASSLVPSGAHEQYF
TGTGCCAGCAGTTTAGTACCTAGCGGGGCCCACGAGCAGTACTTC
>TRBJ2-3|TRBV28|many|TRBD2|15
CASSLMTAGADTQYF
TGTGCCAGCAGTTTAATGACAGCGGGAGCAGATACGCAGTATTTT
>TRBJ2-1|TRBV20-1|many|.|16
CSASPDYSSSNNEQFF
TGCAGTGCTAGCCCGGATTACAGCTCATCGAACAATGAGCAGTTCTTC
>TRBJ2-1|TRBV12-5|.|TRBD2|17
CASGDDSSGGPLDEQFF
TGTGCTAGTGGCGATGACTCTAGCGGGGGCCCCCTCGATGAGCAGTTCTTC
>TRBJ2-5|TRBV10-3|many|TRBD1|15
CAISGSTGAGETQYF
TGTGCCATCAGTGGTTCGACAGGGGCTGGGGAGACCCAGTACTTC
>TRBJ1-1|TRBV6-5|many|.|15
CASSYGPGRRTEAFF
TGTGCCAGCAGTTACGGGCCAGGGCGCAGAACTGAAGCTTTCTTT
>TRBJ1-4|TRBV28|many|TRBD1|14
CASRRDRRGEKLFF
TGTGCCAGCAGAAGGGACAGGAGGGGGGAAAAACTGTTTTTT
>TRBJ1-1|TRBV5-1|few|.|14
CASSGGPSGAEAFF
TGCGCCAGCAGCGGGGGGCCCTCTGGAGCTGAAGCTTTCTTT
>TRBJ2-5|TRBV7-9|many|.|14
CASSGGWDQETQYF
TGTGCCAGCAGCGGAGGCTGGGACCAAGAGACCCAGTACTTC
>TRBJ2-3|TRBV6-1|.|.|15
CASSEEPGRADTQYF
TGTGCCAGCAGTGAAGAGCCGGGTCGGGCAGATACGCAGTATTTT
>TRBJ2-3|TRBV28|many|.|13
CASLTGGTDTQYF
TGTGCCAGCCTCACGGGCGGCACAGATACGCAGTATTTT
>TRBJ2-1|TRBV27|many|TRBD1|13
CASSKQGRHEQFF
TGTGCCAGCAGTAAACAGGGGCGGCATGAGCAGTTCTTC
>TRBJ1-1|TRBV11-2|many|.|13
CASSLDRPGRAFF
TGTGCCAGCAGCTTAGATCGTCCAGGGCGAGCTTTCTTT
>TRBJ1-1|TRBV5-1|few|.|14
CASSWTVGNTEAFF
TGCGCCAGCAGCTGGACAGTAGGAAACACTGAAGCTTTCTTT
>TRBJ2-5|TRBV24-1|many|.|17
CATSDIGGGWRDETQYF
TGTGCCACCAGTGACATCGGAGGTGGGTGGCGAGACGAGACCCAGTACTTC
>TRBJ2-1|TRBV7-2|many|.|16
CASSPEGTRTYNEQFF
TGTGCCAGCAGCCCCGAGGGGACTCGAACGTACAATGAGCAGTTCTTC
>TRBJ2-2|TRBV6-2/TRBV6-3|.|.|13
CASSSMGRTTLFF
TGTGCCAGCAGTTCGATGGGACGGACAACTCTGTTTTTT
>TRBJ2-1|TRBV6-5|many|.|15
CASSYSSGPYNEQFF
TGTGCCAGCAGTTACTCTAGCGGCCCCTACAATGAGCAGTTCTTC
>TRBJ2-7|TRBV28|many|TRBD2|13
CASSSSGSYEQYF
TGTGCCAGCAGCTCTAGCGGGAGCTACGAGCAGTACTTC
>TRBJ1-2|TRBV6-1|many|.|13
CASTGKENYGYTF
TGTGCCAGCACGGGGAAGGAAAACTATGGCTACACCTTC
>TRBJ2-1|TRBV4-1|.|.|16
CASSQGRGAIYNEQFF
TGCGCCAGCAGCCAGGGAAGAGGGGCGATCTACAATGAGCAGTTCTTC
>TRBJ2-2|TRBV28|.|TRBD2|16
CASSLNPRGETGELFF
TGTGCCAGCAGTTTAAACCCGCGGGGGGAGACCGGGGAGCTGTTTTTT
>TRBJ1-2|TRBV5-1|.|TRBD1|12
CASTGTGVGYTF
TGCGCCAGTACCGGGACAGGGGTCGGCTACACCTTC
>TRBJ2-1|TRBV19|few|.|15
CASSVQPSSYNEQFF
TGTGCCAGTAGTGTACAACCGAGCTCCTACAATGAGCAGTTCTTC
>TRBJ2-3|TRBV7-2|many|TRBD2|17
CASSLPFTSGSVDTQYF
TGTGCCAGCAGCTTACCCTTTACCAGCGGGAGTGTAGATACGCAGTATTTT